This T cell receptor (beta chain) originates from a study of blood T cell repertoires in COVID-19. Overall study: Sample material is recorded as cDNA or gDNA derived from T cells, B-cell-depleted T cells, or PBMCs.

From germline, CDR1 is SGDLS and CDR2 YYNGEE. The CDR3 consists of 17 residues. With V trimmed by 3 bases and J by 7 bases, 18 bases remained unmatched. Using immunoSEQ multiplex PCR, the repertoire was profiled, and TCRdb retains in-frame clones only, with some absent. Of hundreds of thousands of clones listed, 89% were seen once; the top ten hold 3.5% to 4.5%. Participant ages covered roughly 18 to 89 years across approximately 25 US areas. Participants had their cohort set by participant-reported clinical history. The V gene is TRBV9, the J gene TRBJ1-2; 7 nucleotides agree with TRBD1. Source material: PBMCs or T cells enriched from blood (not recorded which). This clonotype was obtained from a woman between 25 and 40 years old with acute COVID-19. Written as DNA, the CDR3 is TGTGCCAGCAGCGGAACCCCGGGACAGAACTTTAAGAGTGGCTACACCTTC. Translated, it gives CASSGTPGQNFKSGYTF. Using reference TRBV9 and TRBJ1-2 for the parts outside the CDR3, the full variable domain is DSGVTQTPKHLITATGQRVTLRCSPRSGDLSVYWYQQSLDQGLQFLIQYYNGEERAKGNILERFSAQQFPDLHSELNLSSLELGDSALYFCASSGTPGQNFKSGYTFGSGTRLTVV.